This T cell receptor (beta chain) derives from a study of identical twins. Regarding the study as a whole: Whereas memory repertoires showed no such difference, abundant cord blood beta clonotypes carried fewer insertions. The same donors were not followed; conclusions instead depended on cross-sectional statistical analysis. With monozygotic twins, out-of-frame TCR alpha sharing exceeded what models estimated.

The length of the CDR3 is 18 residues. V was pared by 1 base and J by 5 bases, with 9 bases of the junction left unmatched. As to this clonotype: Its antigen remains unidentified.

TCRdb redid the calling of the 5' RACE reads with MiXCR, one entry per CDR3 protein. The top ten hold 0.25% to 0.3% of the sample, which has roughly 1.6 million distinct CDR3 sequences, 25% to 35% seen once. The gene calls are TRBV12-3 or TRBV12-4 and TRBJ2-1; 12 bases map to TRBD2. The sequencing sample was made of cord blood. The clonotype comes from a newborn girl in good health. The CDR3 DNA reads as TGTGCCAGCAGTTTAGACCGACTAGCGGGAGAGATTAACAATGAGCAGTTCTTC. Its translation: CASSLDRLAGEINNEQFF.